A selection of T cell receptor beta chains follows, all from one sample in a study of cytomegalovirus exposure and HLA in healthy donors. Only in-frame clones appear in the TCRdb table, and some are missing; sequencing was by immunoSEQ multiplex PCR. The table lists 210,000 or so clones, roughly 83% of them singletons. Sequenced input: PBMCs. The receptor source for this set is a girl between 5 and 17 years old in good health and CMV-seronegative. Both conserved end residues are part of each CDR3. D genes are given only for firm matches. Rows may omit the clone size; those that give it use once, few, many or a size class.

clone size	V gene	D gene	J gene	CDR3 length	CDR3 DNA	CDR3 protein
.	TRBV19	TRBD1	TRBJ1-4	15	TGTGCCAGTACTCGCAGGACAGGGGGAAATGAAAAACTGTTTTTT	CASTRRTGGNEKLFF
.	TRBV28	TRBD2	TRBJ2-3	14	TGTGCCAGCAGGCTAGCGGGAGGGACAGATACGCAGTATTTT	CASRLAGGTDTQYF
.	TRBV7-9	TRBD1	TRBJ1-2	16	TGTTCCAGCAGCGCCCCGGGACAGGGAGTAAACTATGGCTACACCTTC	CSSSAPGQGVNYGYTF
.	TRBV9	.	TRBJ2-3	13	TGTGCCAGCAGCCTCGGGGGCACAGATACGCAGTATTTT	CASSLGGTDTQYF
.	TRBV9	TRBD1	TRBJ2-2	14	TGTGCCAGCAGCGTAGAGGGGGCCTCCGGGGAGCTGTTTTTT	CASSVEGASGELFF
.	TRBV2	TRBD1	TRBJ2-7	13	TGTGCCAGCTGGGGGACAGGGAACTACGAGCAGTACTTC	CASWGTGNYEQYF
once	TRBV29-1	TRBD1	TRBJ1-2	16	TGCAGCGTCCCCAACGGGACAGGGGGCGGATCGTCTGGCTACACCTTC	CSVPNGTGGGSSGYTF
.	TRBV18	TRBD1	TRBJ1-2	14	TGTGCCAGCTCACCAAGGGACAGGGCGTTCGGCTACACCTTC	CASSPRDRAFGYTF
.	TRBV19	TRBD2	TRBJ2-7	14	TGTGCCAGTAGTAATTACGGGAGGCCCCACGAGCAGTACTTC	CASSNYGRPHEQYF
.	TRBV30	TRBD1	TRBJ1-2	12	TGTGCCCGGGACAGTAGGAACTATGGCTACACCTTC	CARDSRNYGYTF
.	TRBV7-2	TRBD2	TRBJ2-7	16	TGTGCCAGCAGCTTGGGACTAGCGGGGGCGTCCTACGAGCAGTACTTC	CASSLGLAGASYEQYF
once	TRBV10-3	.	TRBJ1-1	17	TGTGCCATCAGTGAGTCGCGGCAGGGGCCCCTAAACACTGAAGCTTTCTTT	CAISESRQGPLNTEAFF
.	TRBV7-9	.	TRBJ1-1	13	TGTGCCAGCAGTTTTACAGGGATAACTGAAGCTTTCTTT	CASSFTGITEAFF
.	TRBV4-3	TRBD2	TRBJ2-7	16	TGCGCCAGCAGCCAACATCCTACTAGCGGGGGGAACGAGCAGTACTTC	CASSQHPTSGGNEQYF
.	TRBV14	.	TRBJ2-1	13	TGTGCCAGCAGCCAAGTGATCTCGGCGGGATACTTCTTC	CASSQVISAGYFF
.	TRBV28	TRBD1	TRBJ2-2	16	TGTGCCAGCAGATTGGGTCGGGACAGGGGTACCGGGGAGCTGTTTTTT	CASRLGRDRGTGELFF
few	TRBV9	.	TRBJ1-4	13	TGTGCCAGCAGCCCGGGAGAGCGGGAAAAACTGTTTTTT	CASSPGEREKLFF
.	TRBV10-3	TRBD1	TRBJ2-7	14	TGTGCCATCAGTGAGCAAGGGACAGGCCGCGAGCAGTACTTC	CAISEQGTGREQYF
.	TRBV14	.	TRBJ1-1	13	TGTGCCAGCAGCCTAAGAGGAGGGAGGGGGGCTTTCTTT	CASSLRGGRGAFF
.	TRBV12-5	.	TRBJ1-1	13	TGTGCTAGTGGACCTGGCCTGAACACTGAAGCTTTCTTT	CASGPGLNTEAFF
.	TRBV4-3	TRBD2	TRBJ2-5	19	TGCGCCAGCAGCCAAGTTTCGTCACAGCGGGGGGTTCTCCAAGAGACCCAGTACTTC	CASSQVSSQRGVLQETQYF
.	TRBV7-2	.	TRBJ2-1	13	TGTGCCAGCAGCCGCCGGAGGGACGAGGAGCAGTTCTTC	CASSRRRDEEQFF
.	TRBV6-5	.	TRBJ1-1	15	TGTGCCAGCAGTTACCAGGGTGAAGGCCACGGTGAAGCTTTCTTT	CASSYQGEGHGEAFF
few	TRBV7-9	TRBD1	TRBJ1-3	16	TGTGCCAGCAGCTGGACAGGAGACCTCTCTGGAAACACCATATATTTT	CASSWTGDLSGNTIYF
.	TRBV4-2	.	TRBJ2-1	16	TGTGCCAGCAGCCAAGCCGGGCGTCGGGGGGCGGTTGAGCAGTTCTTC	CASSQAGRRGAVEQFF
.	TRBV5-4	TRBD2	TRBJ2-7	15	TGTGCCAGCAGCACCCCTAGCGGGGGGGCCTACGAGCAGTACTTC	CASSTPSGGAYEQYF
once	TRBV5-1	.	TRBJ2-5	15	TGCGCCAGCAGCACTGGAGGACAGTGGCCTGAGACCCAGTACTTC	CASSTGGQWPETQYF
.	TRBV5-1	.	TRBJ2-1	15	TGCGCCAGTACGAGTCTGGAGGGGACCTACAATGAGCAGTTCTTC	CASTSLEGTYNEQFF
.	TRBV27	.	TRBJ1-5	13	TGTGCCAGCAGTCGGACAGTAAATCAGCCCCAGCATTTT	CASSRTVNQPQHF
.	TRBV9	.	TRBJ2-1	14	TGTGCCAGCAGCGGGTATCCGGAGTACAATGAGCAGTTCTTC	CASSGYPEYNEQFF
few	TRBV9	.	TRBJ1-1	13	TGTGCCAGCAGCGTAAGTCCGGGTGATGAAGCTTTCTTT	CASSVSPGDEAFF
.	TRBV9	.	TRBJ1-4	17	TGTGCCAGCAGCCCTCAATATCTAACAGAAAGTAATGAAAAACTGTTTTTT	CASSPQYLTESNEKLFF
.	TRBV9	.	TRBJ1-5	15	TGTGCCAGCAGCGTAGATCCACAGGTCAATCAGCTCCAGCATTTT	CASSVDPQVNQLQHF
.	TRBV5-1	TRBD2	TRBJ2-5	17	TGCGCCAGCAGCTTGAGCCTAGCGGGAGGGCCGCAGGAGACCCAGTACTTC	CASSLSLAGGPQETQYF
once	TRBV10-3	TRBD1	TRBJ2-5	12	TGTGCCACGACAGGGCCCCAAGAGACCCAGTACTTC	CATTGPQETQYF
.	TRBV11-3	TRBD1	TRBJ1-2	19	TGTGCCAGCAGCTTATATCGGGGCCGTAGACAGGGCCTAATCTATGGCTACACCTTC	CASSLYRGRRQGLIYGYTF
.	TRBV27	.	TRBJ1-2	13	TGTGCCAGCAGCCGACGGGGGGGCTATGGCTACACCTTC	CASSRRGGYGYTF
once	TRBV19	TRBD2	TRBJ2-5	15	TGTGCCAGTATGTCGAGCGGACTAGCTTGGGAGACCCAGTACTTC	CASMSSGLAWETQYF
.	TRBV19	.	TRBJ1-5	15	TGTGCCAGTATGGTGGGACAATATAGCAATCAGCCCCAGCATTTT	CASMVGQYSNQPQHF
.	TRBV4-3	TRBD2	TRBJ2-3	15	TGCGCCAGCAGCCCCCGGACTAGAAGCACAGATACGCAGTATTTT	CASSPRTRSTDTQYF
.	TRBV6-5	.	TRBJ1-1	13	TGTGCCAGCAGGCGAATACTCCGGACTGAAGCTTTCTTT	CASRRILRTEAFF
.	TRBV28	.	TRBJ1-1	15	TGTGCCAGCAGTTTAGAGAGAGAGATGAACACTGAAGCTTTCTTT	CASSLEREMNTEAFF
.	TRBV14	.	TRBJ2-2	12	TGTGCCAGCAGCCAGGGGCCCGGGGAGCTGTTTTTT	CASSQGPGELFF
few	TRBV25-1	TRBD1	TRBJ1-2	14	TGTGCCAGCAGTGACTCTGGGACAGCCTATGGCTACACCTTC	CASSDSGTAYGYTF
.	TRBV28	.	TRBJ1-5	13	TGTGCCAGCATCAACGGGGGTGTTCAGCCCCAGCATTTT	CASINGGVQPQHF
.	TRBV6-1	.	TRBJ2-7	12	TGTGCCAGCAGTGAGAACAGTCCCGAGCAGTACTTC	CASSENSPEQYF
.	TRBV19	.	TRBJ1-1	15	TGTGCCAGTAGTACCCTGGGACTGTCCGACACTGAAGCTTTCTTT	CASSTLGLSDTEAFF
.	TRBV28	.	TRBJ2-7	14	TGTGCCAGCAAGCAGGGGTCAGCACCCTACGAGCAGTACTTC	CASKQGSAPYEQYF
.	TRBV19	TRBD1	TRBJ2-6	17	TGTGCCAGTACTCAACAGGGGCCCTACTCTGGGGCCAACGTCCTGACTTTC	CASTQQGPYSGANVLTF
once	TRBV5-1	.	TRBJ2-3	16	TGCGCCAGCAGCCGGGGGGACACTCCCACGCCCGAGTGGCAGTATTTT	CASSRGDTPTPEWQYF
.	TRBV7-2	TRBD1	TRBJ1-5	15	TGTGCCAGCAGCCAAATCGGTTGGGACAGGCAGCCCCAGCATTTT	CASSQIGWDRQPQHF
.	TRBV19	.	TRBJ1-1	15	TGTGCCAGTAGTACTCGATTCAGGGAGAACACTGAAGCTTTCTTT	CASSTRFRENTEAFF
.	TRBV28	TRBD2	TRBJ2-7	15	TGTGCCAGCAGTTTTAGCGGGGCAGGCGTAAACGAGCAGTACTTC	CASSFSGAGVNEQYF
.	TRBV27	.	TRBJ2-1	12	TGTGCCAGCAGTTTCAGGCGGGATGAGCAGTTCTTC	CASSFRRDEQFF
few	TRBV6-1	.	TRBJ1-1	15	TGTGCCAGCAGTGAAGCGGCGGGAACCCCCACTGAAGCTTTCTTT	CASSEAAGTPTEAFF
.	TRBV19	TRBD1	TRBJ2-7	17	TGTGCCAGTAGCCCTAGCCCGGGACAGGAGATCTCCTACGAGCAGTACTTC	CASSPSPGQEISYEQYF
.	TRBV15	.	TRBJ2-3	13	TGTGCCACCAGCCTCGGGGGTTCGTCTACGCAGTATTTT	CATSLGGSSTQYF
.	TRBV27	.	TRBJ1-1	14	TGTGCCAGCAGTTATACAGGGCGACGCACTGAAGCTTTCTTT	CASSYTGRRTEAFF
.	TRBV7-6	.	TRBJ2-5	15	TGTGCCAGCAGCTTCAGGGTCGACGGGTTTGGGACCCAGTACTTC	CASSFRVDGFGTQYF
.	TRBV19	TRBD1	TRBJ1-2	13	TGTGCCAGTTTCCAGGGGGAGGTCTATGGCTACACCTTC	CASFQGEVYGYTF